This entry lists 15 T cell receptor beta chains sequenced from one sample in a study of response to subunit inactivated influenza vaccine. TCRdb reprocessed the RT-PCR reads via MiXCR and lists one record per CDR3 protein. This table holds 180,000 or so distinct CDR3 sequences, 12% found once. This same sample was also taken into another study, of T cells expressing NK-cell markers. In that study: Production of TCR beta cDNA relied on 5'RACE template switching with UMIs.

Sequencing used CD8+ T cells sorted from PBMCs, obtained approximately 13 days after vaccination. These receptors came from a man aged 45-65 years who received an inactivated influenza vaccine.

The gene calls are TRBV14 and TRBJ2-1; TRBD1 might be the D (5 bases). The CDR3 loop spans 14 amino acids. Per germline, CDR1 SGHDN and CDR2 FVKESK. The V end was cut by 3 bases, the J end by 3 bases, with 9 bases between. The CDR3 sequence: CASSHRVLYNEQFF. CDR3 bases: TGTGCCAGCAGCCACAGGGTCCTCTACAATGAGCAGTTCTTC.

The chain recombines TRBV7-9 with TRBJ2-5, with D possibly matching TRBD1 (5 bases). V lost 11 bases, J lost 5 bases, and 21 bases lay in between. Germline V gene data show CDR1 as SEHNR and CDR2 as FQNEAQ (reference sequence). The CDR3 contains 14 residues. The CDR3 here is CAGELRTGLETQYF. CDR3 sequence (DNA): TGTGCCGGCGAACTCCGAACAGGCTTGGAGACCCAGTACTTC.

CDR3 residues: CASSSFDLPEDNSGNTIYF. DNA for the CDR3: TGTGCCAGCAGCTCCTTCGATCTGCCAGAGGATAACTCTGGAAACACCATATATTTT. The gene calls are TRBV3-1 and TRBJ1-3; D call uncertain. Trimming removed 5 bases from V and 0 bases from J, with 23 bases in between. The CDR3 spans 19 residues. CDR1 LGHDT and CDR2 YNNKEL come from the germline V gene (reference sequence). Using reference TRBV3-1 and TRBJ1-3 for the parts outside the CDR3, the full variable domain is DTAVSQTPKYLVTQMGNDKSIKCEQNLGHDTMYWYKQDSKKFLKIMFSYNNKELIINETVPNRFSPKSPDKAHLNLHINSLELGDSAVYFCASSSFDLPEDNSGNTIYFGEGSWLTVV.

V usage is TRBV2 and J usage is TRBJ2-7; no firm D call. Trimming took 5 bases from V and 5 from J, leaving 13 bases between them. Germline V gene sequence: CDR1 SNHLY, CDR2 FYNNEI. The CDR3 covers 13 residues. The CDR3 here is CASSFGRFDEQYF. The CDR3, as DNA: TGTGCCAGCAGTTTCGGACGGTTCGACGAGCAGTACTTC.

This clonotype was seen only a few times. The chain uses TRBV3-1 and TRBJ1-4, with 7 bases aligning to TRBD1. Losses at the gene ends were 4 bases for V and 3 bases for J; bases not matched to a gene: 8. The CDR3 is 16 amino acids. Germline lookup yields CDR1 LGHDT and CDR2 YNNKEL (reference sequence). The chain's CDR3 is CASSPEGAPANEKLFF. In nucleotides, the CDR3 is TGTGCCAGCAGCCCTGAGGGGGCGCCGGCTAATGAAAAACTGTTTTTT.

This clonotype was counted between two and nine times. This chain joins TRBV3-1 and TRBJ2-7; the match to TRBD2 covers 8 bases. CDR3 size: 16 residues. J gave up 5 bases and V 0 bases, and 9 bases lay outside the gene matches. Germline V CDR1 and CDR2: LGHDT, YNNKEL (reference sequence). CDR3 amino acids: CASSQDRGRRIHEQYF. The CDR3 bases are TGTGCCAGCAGCCAAGATCGCGGGAGGAGGATCCACGAGCAGTACTTC.

The genes are TRBV6-4 and TRBJ1-2; the D gene is possibly TRBD1 (5 bases). V was trimmed by 0 bases and J by 3 bases, leaving 8 bases between them. From germline, CDR1 is MRHNA and CDR2 SNTAGT. The CDR3 loop spans 14 amino acids. The CDR3 is CASSDSGGYYGYTF. CDR3 bases: TGTGCCAGCAGTGACTCGGGGGGGTACTATGGCTACACCTTC.

This clonotype was found a few times. This chain links TRBV7-9 with TRBJ2-1, with 10 bases matching TRBD2. The CDR3 loop spans 16 amino acids. Germline V gene lookup returns CDR1 SEHNR and CDR2 FQNEAQ (reference sequence). Germline trimming cut 5 bases from V and 3 bases from J; bases unmatched to any gene: 7. The CDR3 nucleotides are TGTGCCAGCAGCATTACCCAGCGGGGGGGCTACAATGAGCAGTTCTTC. Translated: CASSITQRGGYNEQFF.

This clonotype was found a few times. The chain has TRBV6-1 and TRBJ2-7, with D tentatively TRBD2 (6 bases). This CDR3 comprises 14 residues. Germline loops: CDR1 MNHNS, CDR2 SASEGT. The V end was cut by 4 bases, the J end by 5 bases, with 15 bases between. For the CDR3, the DNA is TGTGCCAGCAGTGTTCTACGGGAGTTCCACGAGCAGTACTTC. Its protein product is CASSVLREFHEQYF.

This clonotype has more than one count but fewer than ten. The genes are TRBV29-1 and TRBJ2-2, with D tentatively TRBD2 (5 bases). Germline V CDR1 and CDR2: SQVTM, ANQGSEA. The CDR3 covers 13 residues. Deletions cut 6 bases from V and 0 bases from J, with 8 bases between. The CDR3 nucleotides are TGCAGCGTAGACTACCCGAACACCGGGGAGCTGTTTTTT. This translates into CSVDYPNTGELFF.

This clonotype was recorded a few times. V gene TRBV12-3 or TRBV12-4 combines with J gene TRBJ1-2; D remains ambiguous. The CDR3 loop spans 14 amino acids. Deletions cut 5 bases from V and 3 bases from J, with 13 bases between. The CDR3 bases are TGTGCCAGCAGTAGAGGCGGACTGGACTATGGCTACACCTTC. It is translated as CASSRGGLDYGYTF.

The sample holds a few counts of this clonotype. The chain carries TRBV14 and TRBJ2-3; D is uncertain. V was cut by 0 bases and J by 8 bases, with 12 bases left in between. CDR1 and CDR2 from the germline V gene are SGHDN and FVKESK. This CDR3 region has 14 residues. CDR3 loop: CASSQDTLMVTQYF. CDR3 DNA sequence: TGTGCCAGCAGCCAAGATACCCTCATGGTTACGCAGTATTTT.

This clonotype came up a few times. J is TRBJ2-4 and V is TRBV11-1, with TRBD2 as a possible D gene (5 bases). This CDR3 has 13 amino acids. Germline V gives CDR1 SGHAT, CDR2 FQDESV (reference sequence). Deletions cut 3 bases from V and 6 bases from J, with 9 bases between. The CDR3 DNA follows: TGTGCCAGCAGCTTTGGAGGAGCAAACATTCAGTACTTC. It is translated as CASSFGGANIQYF.

As for this clonotype: A read error is possible here, since a much larger clone lies one base away. CDR3 loop: CASSLANHRDGLPYEQYF. DNA of the CDR3: TGTGCCAGCAGCTTAGCGAACCACCGGGACGGTCTACCCTACGAGCAGTACTTC. The chain joins TRBV7-2 to TRBJ2-7; either TRBD1 or TRBD2 may fit D (5 bases each). Germline assignment: CDR1 SGHTA and CDR2 FQGNSA. This CDR3 is built from 18 residues. V lost 0 bases, J lost 2 bases, and 20 bases lay in between.

This clonotype was observed a few times. V gene TRBV10-3 combines with J gene TRBJ2-3; 9 bases match TRBD2. The CDR3 contains 16 residues. The germline V gene has CDR1 ENHRY and CDR2 SYGVKD. The junction had 7 bases not matched to a gene; V was cut back by 3 bases and J by 3 bases. CDR3 DNA: TGTGCCATCAGTGATTGGGCGGGGGGGGCAACAGATACGCAGTATTTT. This gives the protein CAISDWAGGATDTQYF.